Below are 23 T cell receptor beta chains sequenced from a single sample in a study of CXCR3 chemokines and chemotherapy response in bladder cancer. TCRdb fed the PCR reads into MiXCR, producing one record per CDR3 protein. The table shows over 8,500 distinct CDR3 sequences, with 20% to 25% occurring only once. This specimen was acquired from a patient whose treatment included neoadjuvant chemotherapy. All receptors derive from a human donor with bladder cancer that did not respond to neoadjuvant chemotherapy.

This clonotype was recorded many times. For the CDR3, the DNA is TGTGCCAGCAGTTTAGACAGTAATCAGCCCCAGCATTTT. It codes for CASSLDSNQPQHF. The chain joins TRBV12-3 or TRBV12-4 to TRBJ1-5; D is uncertain. CDR3 size: 13 residues. Trimming cost V 1 base and J 4 bases, with 5 bases left between them.

As to this clonotype: A far larger clone is only one base removed, so a read error is likely. This chain connects TRBV12-3 or TRBV12-4 to TRBJ2-3; D might be TRBD1 (5 bases). The CDR3 is 16 residues long. V lost 8 bases to trimming and J lost 2 bases, with 20 bases between them. The CDR3 coding sequence is TGTGCCAGCGGTCGGAGCACCATGACAGACACAGATACGCAGTATTTT. Translated, it gives CASGRSTMTDTDTQYF.

The rearrangement joins TRBV30 to TRBJ1-5, with D perhaps matching TRBD1 (6 bases). V shed 6 bases and J shed 6 bases, with 18 bases lying between them. CDR3 length: 14 residues. Germline CDR1 GTSNPN, CDR2 SVGIG (reference sequence). The CDR3 DNA is TGTGCCTGTACCGATGGACAGAGGGGTCAGCCCCAGCATTTT. Translating it yields CACTDGQRGQPQHF.

This clonotype occurred many times. V is TRBV9 and J is TRBJ2-3, with 10 positions matching TRBD1. V dropped 4 bases and J dropped 3; count of bases not matched to a gene: 5. This CDR3 region has 15 residues. Germline lookup yields CDR1 SGDLS and CDR2 YYNGEE. The CDR3 DNA reads as TGTGCCAGCAGCTCACGACAGGGGGCAACAGATACGCAGTATTTT. Translating it yields CASSSRQGATDTQYF.

This clonotype is medium-sized (0.01 to 0.1%). The genes are TRBV29-1 and TRBJ1-2; TRBD1 matches at 7 bases. Germline assignment: CDR1 SQVTM and CDR2 ANQGSEA. This CDR3 has 10 residues. V dropped 6 bases and J dropped 10; count of bases not matched to a gene: 5. The CDR3 DNA reads as TGCAGCGTCCTGGACAGGTCCTACACCTTC. Amino acid sequence: CSVLDRSYTF.

This clonotype showed up just a few times. The J gene is TRBJ2-5, the V gene TRBV6-2 or TRBV6-3, with 8 bases that match TRBD2. Germline V gene sequence: CDR1 MNHEY, CDR2 SVGEGT. The CDR3 contains 16 residues. V gave up 8 bases and J gave up 0 bases; unmatched junction bases: 11. The CDR3 nucleotides are TGTGCCAGCTTTGGGAGCGGGGGACACAACCAAGAGACCCAGTACTTC. Translating gives CASFGSGGHNQETQYF.

As concerns this clonotype: A far larger clone is off by one base, so a read error is likely. The rearrangement uses TRBV11-1 and TRBJ1-5; no definite D call. Germline V CDR1 and CDR2: SGHAT, FQDESV (reference sequence). The CDR3 spans 13 residues. Here the CDR3 DNA reads TGTGCCAGCAGCCAGGAGGGCGGTCAGCCCAAGCATTTT. Protein sequence: CASSQEGGQPKHF. Variable domain in full (rest from reference TRBV11-1 and TRBJ1-5): EAEVAQSPRYKITEKSQAVAFWCDPISGHATLYWYRQILGQGPELLVQFQDESVVDDSQLPKDRFSAERLKGVDSTLKIQPAELGDSAMYLCASSQEGGQPKHFGDGTRLSIL.

The gene calls are TRBV2 and TRBJ2-5; D possibly corresponds to TRBD1 (6 bases). Trimming left V 7 bases short and J 4 bases short, with 13 bases between. Germline-derived CDR1 and CDR2 are SNHLY and FYNNEI. This CDR3 spans 13 amino acids. Here the CDR3 DNA reads TGTGCCAGCAATCCCCAGGGGTCAGAGACCCAGTACTTC. It specifies CASNPQGSETQYF.

Ten or more counts support this clonotype. V gene TRBV12-3 or TRBV12-4 combines with J gene TRBJ1-1, with unresolved D. The V gene lost 6 bases and the J gene lost 3 bases, with 14 bases spanning the gap. The CDR3 contains 14 residues. The chain's CDR3 is CASRWSSSDTEAFF. In DNA form, the CDR3 reads TGTGCCAGCAGGTGGAGCTCTAGTGACACTGAAGCTTTCTTT.

For this clonotype: One base separates it from a far larger clone, so it is likely a read error. The chain couples TRBV5-4 to TRBJ1-2; D is undetermined. Germline V gene sequence: CDR1 SGHNT, CDR2 YYREEE (reference sequence). Trimming stripped 4 bases from V and 3 bases from J, with 22 bases between. CDR3 length equals 17 residues. This CDR3 reads CASSPHDHAFDHYGYTF. DNA for the CDR3: TGTGCCAGCAGCCCCCATGATCACGCCTTTGATCACTATGGCTACACCTTC.

This clonotype was seen repeatedly, ten times or more. A much more abundant neighbour one base away suggests this may be a read error. This chain connects TRBV6-6 to TRBJ2-1, with a possible D match to TRBD1 (6 bases). Germline V gene sequence: CDR1 MNHNY, CDR2 SVGAGI (reference sequence). CDR3 length: 17 residues. Trimming stripped 0 bases from V and 5 bases from J, with 17 bases between. The CDR3 reads CASSYSGPEGVHNEQFF. CDR3 nucleotides: TGTGCCAGCAGTTACTCGGGCCCCGAGGGGGTCCACAATGAGCAGTTCTTC.

Points on this clonotype: A read error is likely here: a far larger clone is one base away. The chain couples TRBV6-1 to TRBJ2-7; 12 bases match TRBD2. Per germline, CDR1 MNHNS and CDR2 SASEGT. The CDR3 spans 17 residues. V shed 7 bases and J 7 bases; nucleotides not matched to a gene: 17. The CDR3 DNA is TGTGCCAGCACCAATTATGACCCTAGCGGGGGGGCGGGGGAGCAGTACTTC. It translates to CASTNYDPSGGAGEQYF.

Relative to its sample, this clonotype is medium-sized. The chain is built from TRBV10-3 and TRBJ2-7, with 7 bases fitting TRBD2. The CDR3 covers 15 residues. The J segment lost 7 bases and the V segment lost 7 bases, leaving 16 bases of the junction unmatched. The germline gives CDR1 ENHRY, CDR2 SYGVKD. The CDR3 loop is CAINLPGRGSGEQYF. CDR3 nucleotides: TGTGCCATCAATCTACCAGGGCGGGGGTCAGGGGAGCAGTACTTC.

Relative to its sample, this clonotype is large. This chain uses TRBV7-2 with TRBJ2-1, with 8 bases aligning to TRBD2. Trimming removed 5 bases from V and 3 bases from J; junction bases left unmatched: 9. This CDR3 has 16 residues. Germline lookup yields CDR1 SGHTA and CDR2 FQGNSA. The CDR3 loop is CASSQVGLDLYNEQFF. For the CDR3, the DNA is TGTGCCAGCAGCCAGGTGGGACTAGACCTCTACAATGAGCAGTTCTTC.

This clonotype was recorded many times. This chain joins TRBV19 and TRBJ2-7; the D gene is possibly TRBD1 (6 bases). The CDR3 extends over 13 amino acids. Germline CDR1 is LNHDA and CDR2 is SQIVND (reference sequence). The ends were cut back, 5 bases at V and 3 bases at J, with 11 bases in the middle. As DNA, the CDR3 is TGTGCCAGTAGTGCAGGGACATACTACGAGCAGTACTTC. It encodes CASSAGTYYEQYF.

This clonotype qualifies as medium-sized (0.01 to 0.1%). This chain uses TRBV6-6 with TRBJ2-7; a weak D match, TRBD2 (6 bases). CDR1 is MNHNY, CDR2 SVGAGI, per germline (reference sequence). Trimming pared 2 bases from V and 7 bases from J, leaving 18 bases between. The CDR3 length is 15 residues. The CDR3: CASSYTGIRGGEQYF. In nucleotides, the CDR3 is TGTGCCAGCAGTTACACCGGGATCCGGGGAGGAGAGCAGTACTTC.

This clonotype was seen more than once but under ten times. This chain connects TRBV20-1 to TRBJ1-1; D is uncertain. The ends were cut back, 5 bases at V and 1 base at J, with 8 bases in the middle. Looked up from germline, CDR1 is DFQATT and CDR2 is SNEGSKA (reference sequence). This CDR3 spans 12 amino acids. The CDR3 loop reads CSADGRNTEAFF. The CDR3 DNA sequence: TGCAGTGCTGATGGGAGGAACACTGAAGCTTTCTTT.

A remark on this clonotype: With a far larger clone one base away, a read error is the likely cause. This rearrangement joins TRBV11-2 to TRBJ2-5; TRBD1 is a possible D gene (5 bases). Trimming pared 2 bases from V and 3 bases from J, leaving 10 bases between. The germline CDR1 and CDR2 sequences are SGHAT and FQNNGV. The CDR3 contains 14 residues. Here the CDR3 reads CASSLKGSEETQYF. The CDR3 region has the DNA TGTGCCAGCAGCTTAAAGGGGTCGGAAGAGACCCAGTACTTC.

Judged by abundance, this clonotype is medium-sized (0.01 to 0.1%). The chain uses TRBV7-2 and TRBJ1-2; 11 positions agree with TRBD1. CDR1 and CDR2 (germline): SGHTA, FQGNSA. CDR3 length: 14 amino acids. Unmatched junction bases numbered 6, after V lost 6 bases and J lost 6 bases. CDR3 sequence: CASRHPGQGDGYTF. The CDR3 bases are TGTGCCAGCAGGCATCCGGGACAGGGGGATGGCTACACCTTC.

This clonotype came up a few times. V is TRBV20-1 and J is TRBJ2-7, with TRBD2 as a possible D gene (6 bases). This CDR3 has 14 amino acids. Germline V gene lookup returns CDR1 DFQATT and CDR2 SNEGSKA (reference sequence). The V and J ends lost 4 bases and 5 bases respectively, with 18 bases between them. The CDR3 DNA reads as TGCAGTGCTAAACACCCGGGACTCCTGGACGAGCAGTACTTC. Translation gives CSAKHPGLLDEQYF.

This clonotype was counted at least ten times. This chain uses TRBV12-3 or TRBV12-4 with TRBJ1-5; maybe TRBD1 (6 bases). Trimming removed 7 bases at V and 0 bases at J, with 13 bases between. There are 15 residues in the CDR3. CDR3 in DNA: TGTGCCAGCAACTCGGGACATCTTAGCAATCAGCCCCAGCATTTT. Protein product: CASNSGHLSNQPQHF.

This clonotype was recorded many times. The V and J genes are TRBV5-6 and TRBJ1-5, with a possible D match to TRBD1 (5 bases). Deletions cut 4 bases from V and 4 bases from J, with 9 bases between. Germline lookup yields CDR1 SGHDT and CDR2 YYEEEE. The length of the CDR3 is 13 residues. The CDR3 sequence is CASSSRGNQPQHF. CDR3 DNA: TGTGCCAGCAGCAGTCGGGGGAATCAGCCCCAGCATTTT.

Of note for this clonotype: A read error is likely here: a far larger clone is one base away. This chain uses TRBV6-2 or TRBV6-3 with TRBJ2-4, with D unclear. The ends were cut back, 2 bases at V and 13 bases at J, with 18 bases in the middle. Per germline, CDR1 MNHEY and CDR2 SVGEGT. CDR3 length equals 14 residues. The CDR3 DNA reads as TGTGCCAGCAGTTACCCCCGACTGGGAAATGAGCAGTACTTC. Translating gives CASSYPRLGNEQYF.